These 24 T cell receptor beta chains originate from one sample sequenced in a study of T cell responses to AZD1222 COVID-19 vaccine. The method was immunoSEQ multiplex PCR; TCRdb's version includes in-frame clones alone and lacks a portion of them. The repertoire holds about 180,000 clones, with approximately 94% as singletons. This sample comprised peripheral blood, obtained 28 days after the second AZD1222 dose. The source is an adult who received the AZD1222 COVID-19 vaccine.

The chain uses TRBV3-1 (or the pseudogene TRBV3-2) and TRBJ1-4, with a tentative D call TRBD1 (6 bases). The CDR3 covers 15 residues. The ends were cut back, 0 bases at V and 10 bases at J, with 15 bases in the middle. CDR1 is LGHDT and CDR2 is YNNKEL in the germline V gene (reference sequence). The DNA of the CDR3 is TGTGCCAGCAGCCAAGACGTATGGAAGGGGGGAAAACTGTTTTTT. Translated, it gives CASSQDVWKGGKLFF.

This chain links TRBV12-3 or TRBV12-4 with TRBJ2-5; 8 bases fit TRBD1. V trimming: 11 bases; J trimming: 4 bases; junction bases outside the gene matches: 9. The CDR3 loop spans 13 amino acids. The CDR3 loop reads CAGFDRGGETQYF. For the CDR3, the DNA is TGTGCCGGATTTGACAGGGGAGGAGAGACCCAGTACTTC.

This clone has only one observation. The chain combines TRBV6-5 with TRBJ2-5; D not resolved. The V end was cut by 0 bases, the J end by 7 bases, with 15 bases between. The CDR3 length is 15 residues. Germline V lookup: CDR1 MNHEY, CDR2 SVGAGI. The CDR3 DNA is TGTGCCAGCAGTTACTCGAGCCGTGTACGTGGGACCCAGTACTTC. This codes for CASSYSSRVRGTQYF.

V is TRBV27 and J is TRBJ2-6; TRBD1 aligns across 8 bases. The ends lost 10 bases at V and 0 bases at J; junction bases unmatched: 11. Germline values: CDR1 MNHEY, CDR2 SMNVEV (reference sequence). CDR3 length: 17 amino acids. The CDR3 region has the DNA TGTGCCACGCGGAGGACAGGGATGGACTCTGGGGCCAACGTCCTGACTTTC. Its protein is CATRRTGMDSGANVLTF.

The CDR3 coding sequence is TGTGCCAGCAGTTTACAGGGCCCCACCGGGGAGCTGTTTTTT. This encodes CASSLQGPTGELFF. The chain employs TRBV27 and TRBJ2-2; the D gene is possibly TRBD1 (5 bases). Germline CDR1 and CDR2: MNHEY and SMNVEV (reference sequence). Deletions cut 2 bases from V and 4 bases from J, with 8 bases between. The CDR3 extends over 14 amino acids.

This clone was recorded once. The chain employs TRBV6-5 and TRBJ2-1, with D perhaps assigned TRBD1 or TRBD2 (5 bases each). This CDR3 has 14 residues. Germline values: CDR1 MNHEY, CDR2 SVGAGI. V shed 6 bases and J shed 5 bases, with 14 bases lying between them. CDR3 nucleotides: TGTGCCAGCAGGGATGGGGGACCCAACAATGAGCAGTTCTTC. Translating gives CASRDGGPNNEQFF.

This clone was recorded only once. The J gene is TRBJ2-1, the V gene TRBV30; D is unclear. Germline V gene lookup returns CDR1 GTSNPN and CDR2 SVGIG (reference sequence). Trimming took off 5 bases at V and 3 bases at J, with 11 bases between the two ends. The CDR3 loop spans 13 amino acids. CDR3 amino acids: CAWLSDHYNEQFF. CDR3 sequence (DNA): TGTGCCTGGTTATCCGATCACTACAATGAGCAGTTCTTC. Combining the CDR3 with reference TRBV30 and TRBJ2-1 gives the whole variable domain SQTIHQWPATLVQPVGSPLSLECTVEGTSNPNLYWYRQAAGRGLQLLFYSVGIGQISSEVPQNLSASRPQDRQFILSSKKLLLSDSGFYLCAWLSDHYNEQFFGPGTRLTVL.

The chain combines TRBV3-1 (or the pseudogene TRBV3-2) with TRBJ1-1; D remains ambiguous. V lost 0 bases, J lost 1 base, and 9 bases lay in between. CDR1 is LGHDT, CDR2 YNNKEL, per germline (reference sequence). The CDR3 loop spans 15 amino acids. CDR3: CASSQERGRNTEAFF. In DNA form, the CDR3 reads TGTGCCAGCAGCCAAGAACGAGGGCGGAACACTGAAGCTTTCTTT.

This clone was picked up one time. The chain uses TRBV28 and TRBJ1-1; no clear D gene. CDR1 and CDR2 from the germline V gene are MDHEN and SYDVKM. The CDR3 covers 15 residues. Trimming shortened V by 5 bases and J by 2 bases, and 15 bases separated the two germline ends. CDR3 loop: CASSPPFRSNTEAFF. The CDR3 DNA is TGTGCCAGCAGTCCCCCATTCCGCAGCAACACTGAAGCTTTCTTT.

The chain uses TRBV19 and TRBJ1-1, with 8 bases aligning to TRBD1. This CDR3 is built from 16 residues. V lost 4 bases to trimming and J lost 3 bases; unmatched junction nucleotides: 10. In germline, CDR1 is LNHDA, CDR2 SQIVND (reference sequence). As DNA, the CDR3 is TGTGCCAGTAGTACCCATCCGGGACAGGTTCACACTGAAGCTTTCTTT. Amino acid sequence: CASSTHPGQVHTEAFF.

The chain recombines TRBV6-2 or TRBV6-3 with TRBJ1-6, with D unclear. V lost 0 bases, J lost 12 bases, and 18 bases lay in between. Germline V lookup: CDR1 MNHEY, CDR2 SVGEGT. The CDR3 loop spans 16 amino acids. The CDR3, as DNA: TGTGCCAGCAGTTACTCGAGAATACCAGGCCGAAGACCCCTCCACTTT. Its translation is CASSYSRIPGRRPLHF.

The DNA for the CDR3 is TGTGCCAGCAGCCAAGCTGGGTTCGGCTACACCTTC. This gives the protein CASSQAGFGYTF. V usage is TRBV14 and J usage is TRBJ1-2; D is unclear. V dropped 1 base and J dropped 8 bases, with 8 bases sitting between them. CDR1 is SGHDN and CDR2 is FVKESK in the germline V gene. CDR3 length: 12 residues.

The V and J genes are TRBV30 and TRBJ2-7; TRBD2 aligns across 12 bases. Germline V lookup: CDR1 GTSNPN, CDR2 SVGIG (reference sequence). After removal of 8 bases from V and 7 bases from J, the junction contained 6 bases not matched to a gene. This CDR3 contains 12 residues. CDR3 amino acids: CALAGGPGEQYF. CDR3 in DNA: TGTGCCCTAGCGGGAGGGCCGGGGGAGCAGTACTTC.

This chain links TRBV4-3 with TRBJ2-7; no definite D call. Germline loops: CDR1 LGHNA, CDR2 YSLEER. The CDR3 sequence is 14 residues long. V gave up 3 bases and J gave up 1 base, with 10 bases separating them. The CDR3 region is CASSQRVGSYEQYF. DNA of the CDR3: TGCGCCAGCAGCCAGCGAGTGGGGTCCTACGAGCAGTACTTC.

This clone occurred once. This chain uses TRBV9 with TRBJ1-1; no clear D. Germline V gene sequence: CDR1 SGDLS, CDR2 YYNGEE. V lost 7 bases and J lost 0, with 13 bases in between. The CDR3 has 14 amino acids. The CDR3 region is CASGDSSMNTEAFF. CDR3 nucleotide sequence: TGTGCCAGCGGAGACTCGAGCATGAACACTGAAGCTTTCTTT.

This rearrangement joins TRBV27 to TRBJ1-2; D gene unclear. The CDR3 has 13 amino acids. Looked up from germline, CDR1 is MNHEY and CDR2 is SMNVEV (reference sequence). V dropped 8 bases and J dropped 4 bases, with 14 bases sitting between them. CDR3 nucleotides: TGTGCCAGCCAAGGCCGAGACTCCTATGGCTACACCTTC. It is translated as CASQGRDSYGYTF.

This rearrangement joins TRBV6-2 or TRBV6-3 to TRBJ2-1, with TRBD2 as a possible D gene (5 bases). V lost 4 bases and J lost 4, with 8 bases in between. The CDR3 totals 13 residues. CDR1 MNHEY and CDR2 SVGEGT come from the germline V gene. The CDR3 sequence: CASSWTAYNEQFF. CDR3 nucleotides: TGTGCCAGCAGTTGGACTGCTTACAATGAGCAGTTCTTC.

This chain joins TRBV5-6 and TRBJ1-5; TRBD1 matches 8 bases. The CDR3 covers 19 residues. J gave up 3 bases and V 1 base, and 15 bases lay outside the gene matches. Germline V lookup: CDR1 SGHDT, CDR2 YYEEEE. The CDR3 reads CASSLWAGGYLPPNQPQHF. Here the CDR3 DNA reads TGTGCCAGCAGCTTGTGGGCAGGGGGCTACCTTCCACCCAATCAGCCCCAGCATTTT.

The chain is built from TRBV11-3 and TRBJ2-5; D remains unclear. Deletions cut 5 bases from V and 7 bases from J, with 8 bases between. This CDR3 region has 11 residues. Germline V gives CDR1 SGHNT, CDR2 YENEEA. The CDR3 DNA reads as TGTGCCAGCAGCCCCGACCTGACCCAGTACTTC. This encodes CASSPDLTQYF.

The chain has TRBV19 and TRBJ2-5; either TRBD1 or TRBD2 may fit D (6 bases each). The CDR3 consists of 14 residues. The germline CDR1 and CDR2 sequences are LNHDA and SQIVND (reference sequence). Trimming cost V 8 bases and J 5 bases, with 18 bases left between them. The CDR3 DNA follows: TGTGCCAGTTCGGTCTCGGGGGCCCGGGAGACCCAGTACTTC. This gives the protein CASSVSGARETQYF.

This rearrangement joins TRBV9 to TRBJ2-3, with a tentative D call TRBD2 (5 bases). The CDR3 runs 13 residues. With 0 bases removed from V and 6 bases from J, the gap between germline ends came to 8 bases. Germline lookup yields CDR1 SGDLS and CDR2 YYNGEE. The CDR3 DNA reads as TGTGCCAGCAGCGTAGCTCAGCGGGATACGCAGTATTTT. This sequence encodes CASSVAQRDTQYF. Using reference TRBV9 and TRBJ2-3 for the parts outside the CDR3, the full variable domain is DSGVTQTPKHLITATGQRVTLRCSPRSGDLSVYWYQQSLDQGLQFLIQYYNGEERAKGNILERFSAQQFPDLHSELNLSSLELGDSALYFCASSVAQRDTQYFGPGTRLTVL.

The V gene is TRBV23-1, the J gene TRBJ2-1; D might be TRBD2 (6 bases). TRBV23-1 is placed among ORFs of uncertain function. The CDR3 sequence is 17 residues long. V dropped 0 bases and J dropped 0 bases, with 12 bases sitting between them. The CDR3 loop is CASSQSEGKSSYNEQFF. DNA of the CDR3: TGCGCCAGCAGTCAATCGGAGGGCAAGAGCTCCTACAATGAGCAGTTCTTC.

This chain joins TRBV5-1 and TRBJ1-5, with unresolved D. The germline CDR1 and CDR2 sequences are SGHRS and YFSETQ. This CDR3 has 15 amino acids. Trimming pared 0 bases from V and 8 bases from J, leaving 15 bases between. CDR3 DNA sequence: TGCGCCAGCAGCTTGGGGACGGCTACCCAAGAGCCCCAGCATTTT. This gives the protein CASSLGTATQEPQHF.

V and J are TRBV15 and TRBJ1-4; weak D call: TRBD1 (5 bases). Germline assignment: CDR1 LNHNV and CDR2 YYDKDF (reference sequence). The CDR3 has 15 amino acids. Trimming took 1 base from V and 8 from J, leaving 14 bases between them. CDR3 amino acids: CATSRGTPGNEKLFF. CDR3 bases: TGTGCCACCAGCAGAGGGACTCCAGGGAACGAAAAACTGTTTTTT.